This T cell receptor beta chain was sequenced during a study of blood T cell repertoires in COVID-19. Study summary: Samples representing acute and convalescent COVID-19 were sourced from the United States, Italy and Spain. T cells, B-cell-depleted T cells, or PBMCs supplied cDNA or gDNA.

The CDR3 is 14 amino acids. CDR1 MGHRA and CDR2 YSYEKL come from the germline V gene. With 4 bases removed from V and 0 bases from J, the gap between germline ends came to 7 bases. In the original workflow: From reference gene primer amplification, estimates of nucleated cell counts were derived. Clones were sequenced by immunoSEQ multiplex PCR, and TCRdb holds only the in-frame ones, with some missing. V and J calls and clone size are copied from that table; D and trimming were computed from the DNA. The data contain around 88,000 clones, approximately 90% of them singletons. Source material: peripheral blood. The receptor was derived from a man between 60 and 75 years old with acute or convalescent COVID-19. The gene calls are TRBV4-1 and TRBJ1-3, with D perhaps matching TRBD1 (5 bases). Here the CDR3 DNA reads TGCGCCAGCAGCCCGGGGGGCTCTGGAAACACCATATATTTT. Its translation: CASSPGGSGNTIYF.